The next 29 T cell receptor beta chains were all read from a single sample in a study of liver allograft versus peripheral blood T cells. The overall study: Comparative analysis was performed on T cell receptor repertoires from transplanted livers and from recipients' peripheral blood.

One entry per CDR3 protein results from TCRdb running MiXCR on the reads. The sample holds several thousand distinct CDR3 sequences, over 14% seen once. These receptors all come from a human patient who had a liver transplant. Part of the T cells may come from the graft donor.

This clonotype has just a few counts. This rearrangement joins TRBV5-5 to TRBJ2-7, with unresolved D. CDR3 length equals 12 residues. Trimming stripped 0 bases from V and 4 bases from J, with 5 bases between. CDR1 SGHKS and CDR2 YYEKEE come from the germline V gene (reference sequence). CDR3 protein: CASSLDGYEQYF. The CDR3 nucleotides read TGTGCCAGCAGCTTGGACGGATACGAGCAGTACTTC.

V is TRBV7-2 and J is TRBJ1-5, with TRBD1 matching 9 bases. CDR1 is SGHTA and CDR2 is FQGNSA in the germline V gene. The CDR3 runs 13 residues. V shed 5 bases, J shed 5 bases, and the junction held 1 base outside the gene matches. The CDR3 reads CASSRDRDQPQHF. CDR3 sequence (DNA): TGTGCCAGCAGCCGGGACAGGGATCAGCCCCAGCATTTT.

In this sample, this clonotype turned up a few times. The V gene is TRBV19, the J gene TRBJ1-1, with a possible D match to TRBD1 (5 bases). V lost 2 bases, J lost 0 bases, and 19 bases lay in between. This CDR3 is 18 amino acids long. The germline V gene has CDR1 LNHDA and CDR2 SQIVND (reference sequence). Written as DNA, the CDR3 is TGTGCCAGTAGTATAAGGGGACTGAGGTTCGGCATGAACACTGAAGCTTTCTTT. As protein: CASSIRGLRFGMNTEAFF.

This clonotype showed up just a few times. A much larger clone differs by one base, so this may be a read error. The CDR3 region has the DNA TGTGTCAGCAGTGGACAGAGCTCCTATAATTCACCCCTCCACTTT. Its protein product is CVSSGQSSYNSPLHF. The chain joins TRBV6-1 to TRBJ1-6, with a weak D call TRBD1 (6 bases). CDR1 is MNHNS and CDR2 is SASEGT in the germline V gene. The CDR3 is made up of 15 amino acids.

By share, this clonotype ranks as medium-sized. This rearrangement joins TRBV7-9 to TRBJ2-7; 9 nucleotides line up with TRBD1. Germline values: CDR1 SEHNR, CDR2 FQNEAQ (reference sequence). CDR3 length equals 14 residues. With V trimmed by 1 base and J by 5 bases, 3 bases remained unmatched. The CDR3 DNA reads as TGTGCCAGCAGCTTAGAGGACAGGGGCGACGAGCAGTACTTC. Protein sequence: CASSLEDRGDEQYF.

In this sample, this clonotype is medium-sized (0.01 to 0.1%). This sequence joins TRBV28 and TRBJ1-2; 7 nucleotides match TRBD1. V shed 7 bases, J shed 0 bases, and the junction held 8 bases outside the gene matches. Germline lookup yields CDR1 MDHEN and CDR2 SYDVKM. The CDR3 loop spans 15 amino acids. The CDR3 bases are TGTGCCAGCACTTCGGACAGGCGCTCTAACTATGGCTACACCTTC. Protein product: CASTSDRRSNYGYTF.

In its sample, this clonotype ranks as medium-sized. The rearrangement joins TRBV24-1 to TRBJ2-3, with D possibly TRBD2 on 6 matching bases. Germline V gives CDR1 KGHDR, CDR2 SFDVKD. The CDR3 is 12 residues long. V was pared by 10 bases and J by 2 bases, with 9 bases between. This CDR3 is CATGTYTDTQYF. The CDR3 nucleotides read TGTGCCACAGGGACTTACACAGATACGCAGTATTTT.

By frequency in the sample, this clonotype is medium-sized. J is TRBJ2-7 and V is TRBV24-1; a weak D match, TRBD2 (5 bases). The CDR3 length is 15 residues. Germline CDR1 reads KGHDR; CDR2 reads SFDVKD. Trimming pared 3 bases from V and 0 bases from J, leaving 11 bases between. The CDR3 sequence: CATSDGAGISYEQYF. The CDR3 region has the DNA TGTGCCACCAGTGATGGAGCCGGGATCTCCTACGAGCAGTACTTC.

This clonotype is medium-sized. V is TRBV6-5 and J is TRBJ1-1; 10 nucleotides line up with TRBD1. After removal of 4 bases from V and 3 bases from J, the junction contained 8 bases not matched to a gene. The CDR3 has 16 amino acids. Per germline, CDR1 MNHEY and CDR2 SVGAGI. The DNA for the CDR3 is TGTGCCAGCAGTTTCGCCGTGACAGGGGGCTACACTGAAGCTTTCTTT. Amino acid sequence: CASSFAVTGGYTEAFF.

The chain recombines TRBV28 with TRBJ1-5; the D gene is possibly TRBD1 (6 bases). Trimming cost V 5 bases and J 4 bases, with 15 bases left between them. Germline V gene sequence: CDR1 MDHEN, CDR2 SYDVKM. CDR3 length: 15 amino acids. The CDR3 nucleotides are TGTGCCAGCAGTACCAGGGCGGGGGCGAATCAGCCCCAGCATTTT. This encodes CASSTRAGANQPQHF.

This clonotype has at least ten counts. J is TRBJ2-7 and V is TRBV9; no reliable D call. This CDR3 is 13 amino acids long. V was shortened by 0 bases and J by 3 bases, with 7 bases between the two germline ends. Germline-derived CDR1 and CDR2 are SGDLS and YYNGEE. Here the CDR3 reads CASSVDGYYEQYF. Written as DNA, the CDR3 is TGTGCCAGCAGCGTAGATGGCTACTACGAGCAGTACTTC.

With respect to this clonotype: A much larger clonotype is one base distant, so this may be a read error. This chain uses TRBV6-1 with TRBJ1-6, with D perhaps matching TRBD1 (5 bases). The CDR3 is made up of 11 amino acids. Germline CDR1 and CDR2: MNHNS and SASEGT. With 4 bases removed from V and 15 bases from J, the gap between germline ends came to 10 bases. CDR3 bases: TGTGCCAGCAGTGGGGGCCCCAGCCTCCACTTT. It is translated as CASSGGPSLHF.

This clonotype was seen ten or more times. The V call is TRBV6-5, the J call TRBJ1-1; 8 bases match TRBD1. Trimming took 5 bases from V and 5 from J; bases not matched to a gene: 7. Looked up from germline, CDR1 is MNHEY and CDR2 is SVGAGI. The CDR3 covers 14 residues. The CDR3: CASSASRTGTEAFF. CDR3 in DNA: TGTGCCAGCAGTGCCTCCCGGACAGGGACTGAAGCTTTCTTT.

Concerning this clonotype itself: This could be a read error, since a much larger clone is one nucleotide away. The gene calls are TRBV6-6 and TRBJ2-7, with 10 positions matching TRBD1. CDR1 is MNHNY, CDR2 SVGAGI, per germline (reference sequence). The CDR3 has 14 residues. CDR3 nucleotide sequence: TGTGCCAACAGTTTCCGGACAGGGGGCTACGAGCAGTACTTC. Protein product: CANSFRTGGYEQYF.

This clonotype was seen at least ten times. The CDR3 sequence: CASSLRDSYEQYF. The CDR3 bases are TGTGCCAGCAGTCTGCGGGACAGCTACGAGCAGTACTTC. This chain links TRBV7-2 with TRBJ2-7, with D possibly matching TRBD1 (7 bases). The length of the CDR3 is 13 residues. Trimming left V 6 bases short and J 3 bases short, with 12 bases between. Germline lookup yields CDR1 SGHTA and CDR2 FQGNSA.

This clonotype was seen more than once but under ten times. This rearrangement joins TRBV20-1 to TRBJ1-1; a possible D gene is TRBD1 (6 bases). V was clipped by 3 bases and J by 0 bases, with 17 bases between them. Germline loops: CDR1 DFQATT, CDR2 SNEGSKA (reference sequence). The CDR3 is made up of 16 amino acids. The CDR3 DNA follows: TGCAGTGCTAGTCGTGGGACAATGGCAATGAACACTGAAGCTTTCTTT. Residues: CSASRGTMAMNTEAFF.

There are many counts of this clonotype. J is TRBJ1-1 and V is TRBV18; 7 bases are shared with TRBD1. V lost 6 bases to trimming and J lost 1 base; unmatched junction nucleotides: 2. This CDR3 has 13 residues. Germline V gene lookup returns CDR1 KGHSH and CDR2 LQKENI. CDR3 sequence: CASSRQGNTEAFF. CDR3 in DNA: TGTGCCAGCTCCAGACAGGGGAACACTGAAGCTTTCTTT. The full variable domain, its missing parts supplied by reference TRBV18 and TRBJ1-1, is NAGVMQNPRHLVRRRGQEARLRCSPMKGHSHVYWYRQLPEEGLKFMVYLQKENIIDESGMPKERFSAEFPKEGPSILRIQQVVRGDSAAYFCASSRQGNTEAFFGQGTRLTVV.

By its share, this clonotype is medium-sized. This chain joins TRBV18 and TRBJ2-2; 8 positions match TRBD2. Germline-derived CDR1 and CDR2 are KGHSH and LQKENI. V dropped 6 bases and J dropped 5; count of bases not matched to a gene: 11. The CDR3 is made up of 16 amino acids. CDR3 loop: CASSPFRGGSTGELFF. For the CDR3, the DNA is TGTGCCAGCTCCCCTTTTCGGGGGGGCTCGACCGGGGAGCTGTTTTTT.

This clonotype was found many times. V usage is TRBV5-6 and J usage is TRBJ2-7, with TRBD2 matching 11 bases. Germline CDR1 is SGHDT and CDR2 is YYEEEE. The CDR3 has 15 residues. V dropped 4 bases and J dropped 1; count of bases not matched to a gene: 4. The CDR3 DNA sequence: TGTGCCAGCAGCCTACGACTAGCGGGGTCCTACGAGCAGTACTTC. Amino acids: CASSLRLAGSYEQYF.

This clonotype appeared a few times. The chain has TRBV5-1 and TRBJ1-3; D ambiguous. Per germline, CDR1 SGHRS and CDR2 YFSETQ. This CDR3 spans 15 amino acids. V was pared by 3 bases and J by 1 base, with 11 bases between. The CDR3 DNA sequence: TGCGCCAGCAGCTGGACCCCTACATCTGGAAACACCATATATTTT. This gives the protein CASSWTPTSGNTIYF.

This clonotype is termed medium-sized. The V gene is TRBV19, the J gene TRBJ2-2, with D perhaps matching TRBD1 (7 bases). Looked up from germline, CDR1 is LNHDA and CDR2 is SQIVND (reference sequence). The length of the CDR3 is 15 residues. Trimming took off 6 bases at V and 4 bases at J, with 15 bases between the two ends. The CDR3 nucleotides read TGTGCCAGTAGCGTATTCAGGGGGGTCACCGGGGAGCTGTTTTTT. Protein sequence: CASSVFRGVTGELFF.

This clonotype was counted at least ten times. The chain recombines TRBV28 with TRBJ1-4; the match to TRBD1 covers 7 bases. The trim removed 9 bases at V and 0 bases at J, leaving 4 bases unmatched. The V gene's germline CDR1 is MDHEN and CDR2 SYDVKM. The CDR3 is 14 amino acids. CDR3 sequence reads: CASNRGSTNEKLFF. CDR3 nucleotide sequence: TGTGCCAGTAACAGGGGCTCAACTAATGAAAAACTGTTTTTT. The full variable domain, with the rest looked up from reference TRBV28 and TRBJ1-4, is DVKVTQSSRYLVKRTGEKVFLECVQDMDHENMFWYRQDPGLGLRLIYFSYDVKMKEKGDIPEGYSVSREKKERFSLILESASTNQTSMYLCASNRGSTNEKLFFGSGTQLSVL.

The chain carries TRBV9 and TRBJ2-3; D call uncertain. This CDR3 has 14 amino acids. Germline assignment: CDR1 SGDLS and CDR2 YYNGEE. Trimming removed 0 bases from V and 4 bases from J, with 9 bases in between. CDR3 nucleotide sequence: TGTGCCAGCAGCGTAGAGGACGACGCAGATACGCAGTATTTT. Translated: CASSVEDDADTQYF.

The CDR3 loop is CASKMELDTGELFF. Here the CDR3 DNA reads TGTGCCAGCAAGATGGAGCTGGACACCGGGGAGCTGTTTTTT. This chain uses TRBV2 with TRBJ2-2; D is ambiguous. CDR1 is SNHLY, CDR2 FYNNEI, per germline. The V and J ends lost 7 bases and 3 bases respectively, with 12 bases between them. The CDR3 is 14 residues long.

By share of the sample, this clonotype is medium-sized. This sequence joins TRBV6-5 and TRBJ1-4, with D unresolved. Germline assignment: CDR1 MNHEY and CDR2 SVGAGI. The CDR3 spans 13 residues. Trimming left V 4 bases short and J 5 bases short, with 8 bases between. The CDR3 region is CASSSGANEKLFF. The CDR3 DNA reads as TGTGCCAGCAGTTCGGGCGCGAATGAAAAACTGTTTTTT.

This clonotype is medium-sized in the sample. V usage is TRBV15 and J usage is TRBJ1-6; possibly TRBD1 for D (6 bases). This CDR3 spans 15 amino acids. V gave up 1 base and J gave up 10 bases, with 14 bases separating them. CDR1 and CDR2 (germline): LNHNV, YYDKDF (reference sequence). CDR3 nucleotide sequence: TGTGCCACCAGCAGAGGGGGGGCAGTGGCCTCACCCCTCCACTTT. This encodes CATSRGGAVASPLHF.

By share of the sample, this clonotype is medium-sized (0.01 to 0.1%). CDR3 in amino acids: CASSYAIRGYGYTF. DNA for the CDR3: TGTGCCAGCAGTTACGCGATCCGGGGGTATGGCTACACCTTC. V and J are TRBV6-5 and TRBJ1-2; tentative D call: TRBD1 (5 bases). The CDR3 consists of 14 residues. V was clipped by 2 bases and J by 5 bases, with 12 bases between them. CDR1 MNHEY and CDR2 SVGAGI come from the germline V gene.

The J gene is TRBJ1-5, the V gene TRBV18, with 10 nucleotides matching TRBD1. The V and J ends lost 4 bases and 5 bases, in that order; junction bases with no gene match: 5. The CDR3 runs to 15 residues. Germline V gene data show CDR1 as KGHSH and CDR2 as LQKENI. CDR3 DNA sequence: TGTGCCAGCTCACAAGGACAGGGGGGTGATCAGCCCCAGCATTTT. Amino acid sequence: CASSQGQGGDQPQHF.

This clonotype ranks as medium-sized. The chain carries TRBV28 and TRBJ1-2; 11 nucleotides align to TRBD1. The ends lost 2 bases at V and 4 bases at J; junction bases unmatched: 0. The CDR3 totals 14 residues. CDR1 and CDR2 from the germline V gene are MDHEN and SYDVKM. The CDR3 DNA follows: TGTGCCAGCAGTTTAGGGACAGGGGGCTATGGCTACACCTTC. This encodes CASSLGTGGYGYTF.